These 17 T cell receptor beta chains originate from one sample sequenced in a study of early T cells in non-severe SARS-CoV-2 infection. MiXCR, run by TCRdb on the 5' RACE reads, gives a single entry per CDR3 protein. There are just under 45,000 distinct CDR3 sequences in the sample; about a tenth occur only once, and roughly 10% lies in the top ten. The sequencing input was whole blood. These receptors were collected from an adult who was a healthcare worker with PCR-confirmed SARS-CoV-2 infection or an uninfected control (not recorded which).

This clonotype occurred many times. The V and J genes are TRBV7-6 and TRBJ2-1, with TRBD2 matching 10 bases. Germline V gene lookup returns CDR1 SGHVS and CDR2 FNYEAQ. CDR3 length equals 14 residues. The V segment lost 3 bases and the J segment 5 bases; nucleotides outside the gene matches: 1. This CDR3 reads CASSLTSGHNEQFF. CDR3 nucleotides: TGTGCCAGCAGCTTGACTAGCGGGCACAATGAGCAGTTCTTC.

Ten or more counts support this clonotype. V gene TRBV7-2 combines with J gene TRBJ1-5; the D gene is possibly TRBD1 (5 bases). V dropped 2 bases and J dropped 0 bases, with 11 bases sitting between them. The CDR3 contains 16 residues. The germline V gene encodes CDR1 SGHTA and CDR2 FQGNSA. CDR3 bases: TGTGCCAGCAGCTTATCGACAGATGATAGCAATCAGCCCCAGCATTTT. Translation gives CASSLSTDDSNQPQHF.

The table lists this clonotype with many counts. This chain links TRBV19 with TRBJ2-1; D is perhaps TRBD2 (5 bases). V lost 1 base and J lost 4, with 11 bases in between. This CDR3 region has 15 residues. The germline gives CDR1 LNHDA, CDR2 SQIVND (reference sequence). Here the CDR3 reads CASSIVRAEYNEQFF. The CDR3 coding sequence is TGTGCCAGTAGTATAGTTCGAGCGGAGTACAATGAGCAGTTCTTC.

The chain joins TRBV5-4 to TRBJ2-5, with D maybe TRBD2 (5 bases). The CDR3 sequence is 15 residues long. The V gene lost 0 bases and the J gene lost 2 bases, with 11 bases spanning the gap. Germline V gene data show CDR1 as SGHNT and CDR2 as YYREEE (reference sequence). CDR3 residues: CASSLGEGSQETQYF. The CDR3 coding sequence is TGTGCCAGCAGCTTGGGTGAGGGCTCGCAAGAGACCCAGTACTTC.

This clonotype was found once. The chain has TRBV24-1 and TRBJ2-7, with 12 nucleotides matching TRBD1. V lost 4 bases to trimming and J lost 5 bases; unmatched junction nucleotides: 5. CDR1 KGHDR and CDR2 SFDVKD come from the germline V gene. This CDR3 contains 15 residues. As DNA, the CDR3 is TGTGCCACCAGTGACACCGGGACAGGGGGCCACGAGCAGTACTTC. This codes for CATSDTGTGGHEQYF.

The V gene is TRBV12-3 or TRBV12-4, the J gene TRBJ1-4, with unresolved D. This CDR3 comprises 14 residues. Trimming removed 3 bases from V and 8 bases from J, with 13 bases in between. Here the CDR3 DNA reads TGTGCCAGCAGTTTTGAAGAGCTCCCAGAAAAACTGTTTTTT. This sequence encodes CASSFEELPEKLFF.

The chain couples TRBV6-2 or TRBV6-3 to TRBJ2-4; unclear D gene. The length of the CDR3 is 16 residues. From germline, CDR1 is MNHEY and CDR2 SVGEGT. Trimming left V 5 bases short and J 0 bases short, with 14 bases between. CDR3 coding DNA: TGTGCCAGCAGTGGCCCCTTACATTTAGCCAAAAACATTCAGTACTTC. Translated: CASSGPLHLAKNIQYF.

This CDR3 is CASRPSTVNSYGYTF. The CDR3 nucleotides are TGTGCCAGCAGACCAAGTACAGTAAACTCCTATGGCTACACCTTC. The chain has TRBV7-8 and TRBJ1-2; D call uncertain. CDR1 is SGHVS, CDR2 FQNEAQ, per germline. V was clipped by 6 bases and J by 4 bases, with 18 bases between them. The CDR3 runs to 15 residues. Full variable domain (rest looked up from reference TRBV7-8 and TRBJ1-2): GAGVSQSPRYKVAKRGQDVALRCDPISGHVSLFWYQQALGQGPEFLTYFQNEAQLDKSGLPSDRFFAERPEGSVSTLKIQRTQQEDSAVYLCASRPSTVNSYGYTFGSGTRLTVV.

This clonotype was detected ten times or more. The V and J genes are TRBV7-2 and TRBJ2-5, with 8 bases identical to TRBD2. The CDR3 covers 15 residues. V dropped 5 bases and J dropped 2; count of bases not matched to a gene: 7. CDR1 is SGHTA, CDR2 FQGNSA, per germline. CDR3 amino acids: CASSTLRGGQETQYF. The CDR3 DNA reads as TGTGCCAGCAGCACCCTCCGGGGGGGGCAAGAGACCCAGTACTTC. Using reference TRBV7-2 and TRBJ2-5 for the parts outside the CDR3, the full variable domain is GAGVSQSPSNKVTEKGKDVELRCDPISGHTALYWYRQSLGQGLEFLIYFQGNSAPDKSGLPSDRFSAERTGGSVSTLTIQRTQQEDSAVYLCASSTLRGGQETQYFGPGTRLLVL.

The rearrangement uses TRBV2 and TRBJ2-3, with D hard to call. V lost 4 bases and J 5 bases, leaving 7 bases between the germline ends. Germline CDR1 is SNHLY and CDR2 is FYNNEI. The CDR3 is made up of 12 amino acids. The chain's CDR3 is CASSGVGDTQYF. The CDR3 nucleotides read TGTGCCAGCAGTGGTGTGGGAGATACGCAGTATTTT.

There are many counts of this clonotype. The chain employs TRBV12-3 or TRBV12-4 and TRBJ1-6, with D possibly being TRBD1 (6 bases). Trimming pared 5 bases from V and 7 bases from J, leaving 15 bases between. This CDR3 spans 15 amino acids. The DNA for the CDR3 is TGTGCCAGCAGTCGGGGGACACCAGACAATTCACCCCTCCACTTT. Translating it yields CASSRGTPDNSPLHF.

This clonotype showed up just a few times. This chain links TRBV4-3 with TRBJ1-2; the D gene is possibly TRBD1 (5 bases). Between the trimmed V and J ends, which lost 2 bases and 6 bases, there was a span of 16 bases. CDR1 is LGHNA, CDR2 YSLEER, per germline. The CDR3 contains 15 residues. The chain's CDR3 is CASSQSGQGKDGYTF. The CDR3 nucleotides are TGCGCCAGCAGCCAATCTGGGCAGGGAAAGGATGGCTACACCTTC.

There are many counts of this clonotype. As DNA, the CDR3 is TGTGCCAGCAGTTTAAATCCAGGGGTGGGGTACGAGCAGTACTTC. It codes for CASSLNPGVGYEQYF. The V call is TRBV12-3 or TRBV12-4, the J call TRBJ2-7, with a possible D match to TRBD1 (6 bases). Between the trimmed V and J ends, which lost 2 bases and 4 bases, there was a span of 15 bases. CDR3 length equals 15 residues.

The chain has TRBV7-2 and TRBJ2-7; D possibly corresponds to TRBD2 (7 bases). Trimming removed 8 bases from V and 2 bases from J, with 16 bases in between. Per the germline V gene, CDR1 is SGHTA and CDR2 is FQGNSA. The length of the CDR3 is 14 residues. In nucleotides, the CDR3 is TGTGCCAGCTCACAGGGCGGGGGTCCCTACGAGCAGTACTTC. It specifies CASSQGGGPYEQYF.

This clonotype occurred many times. The chain links TRBV7-2 to TRBJ1-1, with D hard to call. The germline V gene encodes CDR1 SGHTA and CDR2 FQGNSA. Trimming shortened V by 2 bases and J by 7 bases, and 8 bases separated the two germline ends. This CDR3 has 12 residues. The CDR3 sequence is CASSLRWNEAFF. In DNA form, the CDR3 reads TGTGCCAGCAGCTTACGGTGGAATGAAGCTTTCTTT.

The chain has TRBV6-2 or TRBV6-3 and TRBJ2-1; TRBD2 is a possible D gene (7 bases). The germline CDR1 and CDR2 sequences are MNHEY and SVGEGT. The CDR3 sequence is 16 residues long. V lost 6 bases and J 4 bases, leaving 19 bases between the germline ends. The CDR3 loop reads CASSPVPGGRYNEQFF. Here the CDR3 DNA reads TGTGCCAGCAGCCCCGTTCCGGGGGGCCGTTACAATGAGCAGTTCTTC.

This clonotype was counted a few times. This chain connects TRBV29-1 to TRBJ2-7, with TRBD1 matching 9 bases. Germline values: CDR1 SQVTM, CDR2 ANQGSEA. V gave up 4 bases and J gave up 2 bases; unmatched junction bases: 6. The CDR3 contains 14 residues. DNA for the CDR3: TGCAGCGTTGTCGGGTGGGACAGGGCCTACGAGCAGTACTTC. Translating gives CSVVGWDRAYEQYF.